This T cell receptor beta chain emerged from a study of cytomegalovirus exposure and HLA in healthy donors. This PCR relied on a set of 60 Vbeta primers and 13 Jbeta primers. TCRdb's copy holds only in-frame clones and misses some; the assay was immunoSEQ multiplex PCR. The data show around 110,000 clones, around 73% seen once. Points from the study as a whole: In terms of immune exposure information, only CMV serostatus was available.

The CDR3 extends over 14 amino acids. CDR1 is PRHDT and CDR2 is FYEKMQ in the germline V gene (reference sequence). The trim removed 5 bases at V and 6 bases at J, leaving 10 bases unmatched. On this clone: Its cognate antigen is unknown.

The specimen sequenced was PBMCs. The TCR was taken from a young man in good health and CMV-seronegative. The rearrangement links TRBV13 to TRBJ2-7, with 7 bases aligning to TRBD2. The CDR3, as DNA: TGTGCCAGCAGCCCCGGGACTACGGTTTCCGAGCAGTACTTC. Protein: CASSPGTTVSEQYF.